This T cell receptor (beta chain) is from a study of siplizumab effects on memory and regulatory T cells. Study-level information: Paired reactions compared siplizumab at 1 ug/mL with no drug, using mixed lymphocyte reactions.

Details on this clone: The antigen is not known.

The V end lost 4 bases, the J end lost 4 bases, and 9 bases lay between the germline ends. This CDR3 is built from 13 residues. Per germline, CDR1 SGHNT and CDR2 YYREEE (reference sequence). Using immunoSEQ multiplex PCR, the repertoire was profiled, and TCRdb retains in-frame clones only, with some absent. The table records approximately 10,000 clones, approximately 40% of them present only once. Cells from the mixed lymphocyte reaction underwent coculture for 6 to 7 days at 37 degrees C. Regarding the study as a whole: In roughly 75-96% of proliferating CD4+ or CD8+ clones, a naive or memory phenotype could not be assigned. Some alloreactive sequences were traceable to unstimulated CD4+ memory cells, and siplizumab significantly reduced them.

The V gene is TRBV5-4, the J gene TRBJ1-5; D is possibly TRBD1 (5 bases). The sample taken for sequencing was CFSE-low (dividing) CD4+ T cells sorted from an allogeneic mixed lymphocyte reaction. The receptor comes from a human donor in good health; the cells came from an allogeneic mixed lymphocyte reaction. In DNA form, the CDR3 reads TGTGCCAGCAGCGCGGGACCAAATCAGCCCCAGCATTTT. This codes for CASSAGPNQPQHF. The full variable domain, rest sourced from reference TRBV5-4 and TRBJ1-5, is ETGVTQSPTHLIKTRGQQVTLRCSSQSGHNTVSWYQQALGQGPQFIFQYYREEENGRGNFPPRFSGLQFPNYSSELNVNALELDDSALYLCASSAGPNQPQHFGDGTRLSIL.